This T cell receptor beta chain was sequenced during a study of shared clonotypes between healthy human individuals. Study-wide context: The study enrolled a couple of women and three men aged 18 to 49.

The CDR3 runs to 16 residues. Germline CDR1 is GTSNPN and CDR2 is SVGIG (reference sequence). With 2 bases clipped from V and 7 bases from J, the junction kept 14 bases outside the gene matches. Donors had no recently reported acute infections or vaccinations and were HIV-negative. Donors were Caucasian adults residing in Nashville, Tennessee, USA. Libraries were prepared by immunoSEQ multiplex PCR; TCRdb keeps only in-frame clonotypes and omits some of them. The data hold under 600,000 clones, with 60% to 80% observed a single time. V usage is TRBV30 and J usage is TRBJ2-3; 8 positions agree with TRBD2. The receptor comes from a woman between 35 and 50 years old in good health. Some clones in this sample may be carry-over from other donors' samples. What was sequenced was PBMCs. The CDR3 protein is CAWSRGTSLGGYTQYF. CDR3 nucleotides: TGTGCCTGGAGTAGGGGGACTAGTTTGGGCGGATATACGCAGTATTTT.